Included here is one TCR beta chain sequence, with context. Its antigen is unidentified. The germline V gene encodes CDR1 LGHNA and CDR2 YNFKEQ. This CDR3 is built from 18 residues. This entry comes from a study of T cells expressing NK-cell markers. Study details: In sorted CD3+CD56+NKG2C+, CD3+CD56+NKG2C- and CD3+CD56-NKG2C+ T cells, TCR beta repertoires were obtained. Just one sequenced donor of eight was HCMV-seronegative, while seven were seropositive. Study observations and caveats: Dominance of the CD3+CD56-NKG2C+ fraction by these clonotypes also held in a few donors.

TCR beta libraries carry UMIs added by 5'RACE template switching. Reanalyzing the 5' RACE reads, TCRdb keeps one entry per CDR3 protein, without DNA. This sample's clone table lists over 150,000 distinct CDR3 sequences. Sequenced input: blood T cells: a sorted CD56 or NKG2C T cell subset, CD4+ or CD8+ T cells, or bulk PBMC T cells (not recorded which). The chain recombines TRBV4-2 with TRBJ1-1; as DNA is missing, the TRBD1 call by TCRdb cannot be tested. This clonotype was obtained from a man aged 18-70 years in good health. This CDR3 is CASSHLRGQGLARSEAFF.